This T cell receptor beta chain was documented in a study of T-cell reconstitution after alpha-beta-depleted transplantation in children. The CDR3 extends over 12 amino acids. V lost 7 bases to trimming and J lost 5 bases, with 11 bases between them. The germline V gene encodes CDR1 SQVTM and CDR2 ANQGSEA. It was with unique molecular identifiers that the TCRbeta library was prepared. TCRdb reanalysed the PCR reads using MiXCR and keeps one entry per CDR3 protein. The sample records 450,000 to 600,000 distinct CDR3 sequences, over 10% being singletons. The chain is built from TRBV29-1 and TRBJ2-2, with a tentative D call TRBD1 (6 bases). Source: PBMCs, mostly from graft donor cells, taken 360 days after TCRalphabeta/CD19-depleted stem cell transplant. The receptor comes from a male patient between 10 and 17 years old who had a stem cell transplant for acute myeloid leukemia, so the T cells may come from the graft donor. The CDR3 DNA reads as TGCAGCGCCCCTAGGGGGACCGGGGAGCTGTTTTTT. Protein sequence: CSAPRGTGELFF.